Each of the 29 T cell receptor beta chains below was sequenced from the same sample in a study of blood T cell repertoires in COVID-19. Profiling relied on immunoSEQ multiplex PCR, and the TCRdb table lists in-frame clones only, not all of them. The data contain some 58,000 clones, around 85% of them singletons. The sequencing sample was made of peripheral blood. These receptors all stem from a man aged 35 to 55 with acute or convalescent COVID-19.

The chain is built from TRBV5-4 and TRBJ1-4, with a possible D match to TRBD1 (5 bases). CDR1 is SGHNT and CDR2 is YYREEE in the germline V gene (reference sequence). The CDR3 loop spans 14 amino acids. Trimming removed 0 bases at V and 5 bases at J, with 8 bases between. CDR3 bases: TGTGCCAGCAGCTTGGGACAGACAAATGAAAAACTGTTTTTT. Its translation is CASSLGQTNEKLFF. The whole variable domain, remainder taken from reference TRBV5-4 and TRBJ1-4, is ETGVTQSPTHLIKTRGQQVTLRCSSQSGHNTVSWYQQALGQGPQFIFQYYREEENGRGNFPPRFSGLQFPNYSSELNVNALELDDSALYLCASSLGQTNEKLFFGSGTQLSVL.

The chain joins TRBV7-3 to TRBJ2-6; D remains unclear. This CDR3 spans 13 amino acids. V shed 8 bases and J shed 4 bases, with 9 bases lying between them. Germline CDR1 SGHTA, CDR2 FQGTGA. The CDR3 DNA sequence: TGTGCCAGCGCGATTCGAGGGGCCAACGTCCTGACTTTC. As protein: CASAIRGANVLTF. The complete variable domain, with remaining parts taken from reference TRBV7-3 and TRBJ2-6, reads GAGVSQTPSNKVTEKGKYVELRCDPISGHTALYWYRQSLGQGPEFLIYFQGTGAADDSGLPNDRFFAVRPEGSVSTLKIQRTERGDSAVYLCASAIRGANVLTFGAGSRLTVL.

CDR3 bases: TGTGCCAGCAGTTTAGAAACACGCATCTATGGCTACACCTTC. Translated, it gives CASSLETRIYGYTF. This chain uses TRBV28 with TRBJ1-2, with D unclear. The CDR3 sequence is 14 residues long. CDR1 MDHEN and CDR2 SYDVKM come from the germline V gene. Trimming stripped 2 bases from V and 4 bases from J, with 11 bases between.

This rearrangement joins TRBV5-1 to TRBJ2-1; 10 bases align to TRBD1. The CDR3 runs 16 residues. Germline CDR1 SGHRS, CDR2 YFSETQ. V trimming: 4 bases; J trimming: 0 bases; junction bases outside the gene matches: 4. The CDR3 nucleotides read TGCGCCAGCAGCGGCGGACAGGGGGGCTCCTACAATGAGCAGTTCTTC. It is translated as CASSGGQGGSYNEQFF. The entire variable domain, with the rest obtained from reference TRBV5-1 and TRBJ2-1, is as follows: KAGVTQTPRYLIKTRGQQVTLSCSPISGHRSVSWYQQTPGQGLQFLFEYFSETQRNKGNFPGRFSGRQFSNSRSEMNVSTLELGDSALYLCASSGGQGGSYNEQFFGPGTRLTVL.

This rearrangement joins TRBV2 to TRBJ1-5; 8 bases align to TRBD1. Germline V gives CDR1 SNHLY, CDR2 FYNNEI. Trimming took 7 bases from V and 7 from J; bases not matched to a gene: 3. CDR3 length: 12 amino acids. The CDR3 is CASKDRDQPQHF. The CDR3 coding sequence is TGTGCCAGCAAGGACAGGGACCAGCCCCAGCATTTT.

The chain joins TRBV7-2 to TRBJ1-6; D gene ambiguous. This CDR3 region has 13 residues. Trimming removed 5 bases from V and 10 bases from J, with 12 bases in between. Per germline, CDR1 SGHTA and CDR2 FQGNSA. The CDR3 DNA follows: TGTGCCAGCAGCCTACTTTCTGAATCACCCCTCCACTTT. Translation: CASSLLSESPLHF.

In DNA, the CDR3 is TGTGCCAGTAGCCTACCGGGTGGCACTGAAGCTTTCTTT. Translation gives CASSLPGGTEAFF. The chain recombines TRBV19 with TRBJ1-1; no reliable D call. CDR1 is LNHDA and CDR2 is SQIVND in the germline V gene (reference sequence). The CDR3 totals 13 residues. The V end lost 6 bases, the J end lost 4 bases, and 12 bases lay between the germline ends.

The chain joins TRBV4-1 to TRBJ1-5; 9 bases fit TRBD1. With 0 bases clipped from V and 1 base from J, the junction kept 4 bases outside the gene matches. The CDR3 covers 17 residues. The germline V gene encodes CDR1 MGHRA and CDR2 YSYEKL. In nucleotides, the CDR3 is TGCGCCAGCAGCCAAGATCCAGGACAGGGGAGCAATCAGCCCCAGCATTTT. Protein: CASSQDPGQGSNQPQHF.

The chain is built from TRBV18 and TRBJ2-5; D uncertain. V gave up 1 base and J gave up 0 bases, with 9 bases separating them. CDR3 length: 15 amino acids. Germline CDR1 is KGHSH and CDR2 is LQKENI. For the CDR3, the DNA is TGTGCCAGCTCACCACAGGCAGCGTACCAAGAGACCCAGTACTTC. This codes for CASSPQAAYQETQYF.

In this sample, this clone turned up once. The chain recombines TRBV11-2 with TRBJ2-7; no clear D gene. Per germline, CDR1 SGHAT and CDR2 FQNNGV. The CDR3 has 13 amino acids. V shed 1 base and J shed 7 bases, with 11 bases lying between them. This CDR3 is CASSLVAAPEQYF. The CDR3 region has the DNA TGTGCCAGCAGCTTAGTCGCGGCACCGGAGCAGTACTTC.

V gene TRBV20-1 combines with J gene TRBJ1-2; no firm D call. The CDR3 runs to 11 residues. With 3 bases removed from V and 12 bases from J, the gap between germline ends came to 14 bases. Germline assignment: CDR1 DFQATT and CDR2 SNEGSKA (reference sequence). The CDR3 reads CSARSGREDTF. DNA for the CDR3: TGCAGTGCTAGGTCGGGAAGGGAGGACACCTTC.

The chain carries TRBV30 and TRBJ2-1; D might be TRBD2 (7 bases). Trimming stripped 5 bases from V and 9 bases from J, with 14 bases between. The CDR3 runs to 12 residues. From germline, CDR1 is GTSNPN and CDR2 SVGIG (reference sequence). The CDR3 is CAWSGEGGEQFF. As DNA, the CDR3 is TGTGCCTGGTCAGGGGAGGGTGGTGAGCAGTTCTTC.

The chain's CDR3 is CASYGVNNEKLFF. The CDR3 DNA is TGTGCCTCCTACGGGGTTAATAATGAAAAACTGTTTTTT. V gene TRBV28 combines with J gene TRBJ1-4; D is undetermined. The V gene's germline CDR1 is MDHEN and CDR2 SYDVKM. Trimming took off 11 bases at V and 4 bases at J, with 14 bases between the two ends. This CDR3 is built from 13 residues.

The CDR3 spells CASSSLDSTPLHF. CDR3 in DNA: TGTGCCAGCAGCTCACTTGACTCAACTCCCCTCCACTTT. The V gene is TRBV7-9, the J gene TRBJ1-6, with unresolved D. The germline V gene encodes CDR1 SEHNR and CDR2 FQNEAQ (reference sequence). V was clipped by 4 bases and J by 13 bases, with 14 bases between them. The CDR3 consists of 13 residues.

This chain connects TRBV29-1 to TRBJ2-5, with TRBD1 matching 10 bases. The junction had 8 bases not matched to a gene; V was cut back by 3 bases and J by 4 bases. This CDR3 comprises 15 residues. CDR1 and CDR2 from the germline V gene are SQVTM and ANQGSEA. The CDR3 here is CSVEETGGYRETQYF. The CDR3, as DNA: TGCAGCGTTGAGGAGACAGGGGGCTACCGAGAGACCCAGTACTTC.

This chain connects TRBV19 to TRBJ2-3, with 10 nucleotides matching TRBD2. From germline, CDR1 is LNHDA and CDR2 SQIVND (reference sequence). With 2 bases clipped from V and 1 base from J, the junction kept 0 bases outside the gene matches. The CDR3 extends over 15 amino acids. The CDR3 DNA follows: TGTGCCAGTAGTATACTAGCGGGGGGCACAGATACGCAGTATTTT. Its translation: CASSILAGGTDTQYF.

This clone was seen a single time. This sequence joins TRBV4-1 and TRBJ1-5; 10 positions match TRBD1. The CDR3 runs to 16 residues. The germline V gene encodes CDR1 MGHRA and CDR2 YSYEKL. V shed 0 bases and J 2 bases; nucleotides not matched to a gene: 1. The CDR3, as DNA: TGCGCCAGCAGCCAAGACGGGACAGGGGGCAATCAGCCCCAGCATTTT. Its translation: CASSQDGTGGNQPQHF.

The chain uses TRBV27 and TRBJ1-6, with D possibly being TRBD1 (5 bases). The germline V and J ends were trimmed by 5 bases and 7 bases, with 18 bases remaining between them. The germline gives CDR1 MNHEY, CDR2 SMNVEV (reference sequence). The CDR3 sequence is 16 residues long. For the CDR3, the DNA is TGTGCCAGCAGTCTGAGACAGACCGGGGGGAATTCACCCCTCCACTTT. Residues: CASSLRQTGGNSPLHF.

The gene calls are TRBV7-2 and TRBJ1-1; D is uncertain. The CDR3 loop spans 14 amino acids. Germline-derived CDR1 and CDR2 are SGHTA and FQGNSA. V was clipped by 1 base and J by 4 bases, with 10 bases between them. The CDR3 nucleotides are TGTGCCAGCAGCTTAGTCAACATCCCCACTGAAGCTTTCTTT. Protein product: CASSLVNIPTEAFF.

The chain has TRBV2 and TRBJ1-5, with TRBD1 matching 7 bases. The CDR3 is 15 residues long. Trimming took 6 bases from V and 6 from J; bases not matched to a gene: 11. CDR1 and CDR2 (germline): SNHLY, FYNNEI. DNA of the CDR3: TGTGCCAGCAGCCAGGGGGGAAGACAAGGTCAGCCCCAGCATTTT. It translates to CASSQGGRQGQPQHF.

The chain employs TRBV5-1 and TRBJ1-5, with 7 positions matching TRBD1. The V and J ends lost 2 bases and 7 bases, in that order; junction bases with no gene match: 6. The CDR3 runs to 14 residues. Germline values: CDR1 SGHRS, CDR2 YFSETQ. This chain's CDR3 is CASSLRTGSQPQHF. Here the CDR3 DNA reads TGCGCCAGCAGCTTAAGGACAGGTAGCCAGCCCCAGCATTTT. The full variable domain, rest sourced from reference TRBV5-1 and TRBJ1-5, is KAGVTQTPRYLIKTRGQQVTLSCSPISGHRSVSWYQQTPGQGLQFLFEYFSETQRNKGNFPGRFSGRQFSNSRSEMNVSTLELGDSALYLCASSLRTGSQPQHFGDGTRLSIL.

This clone was detected only a few times. V is TRBV3-1 (or the pseudogene TRBV3-2) and J is TRBJ2-5; 8 nucleotides match TRBD2. V lost 7 bases to trimming and J lost 7 bases; unmatched junction nucleotides: 8. The CDR3 extends over 13 amino acids. Per the germline V gene, CDR1 is LGHDT and CDR2 is YNNKEL (reference sequence). Written as DNA, the CDR3 is TGTGCCAGCATGCAGCGGGGGCCTGGGACCCAGTACTTC. This translates into CASMQRGPGTQYF.

The chain couples TRBV19 to TRBJ2-5; the D gene is possibly TRBD2 (5 bases). V lost 1 base and J 7 bases, leaving 10 bases between the germline ends. CDR3 length: 13 residues. The germline gives CDR1 LNHDA, CDR2 SQIVND (reference sequence). The CDR3 sequence is CASSIGEIGTQYF. For the CDR3, the DNA is TGTGCCAGTAGTATAGGGGAGATTGGGACCCAGTACTTC.

This clone has only a few counts. The gene calls are TRBV11-2 and TRBJ2-7; 11 bases match TRBD1. This CDR3 has 16 residues. The V segment lost 5 bases and the J segment 3 bases; nucleotides outside the gene matches: 9. Per the germline V gene, CDR1 is SGHAT and CDR2 is FQNNGV. The CDR3 sequence: CASSPGQGAWGYEQYF. CDR3 DNA sequence: TGTGCCAGCAGCCCAGGACAGGGGGCTTGGGGCTACGAGCAGTACTTC.

The rearrangement joins TRBV29-1 to TRBJ1-1; TRBD1 is a possible D gene (5 bases). There are 13 residues in the CDR3. The V gene lost 4 bases and the J gene lost 8 bases, with 17 bases spanning the gap. Germline V lookup: CDR1 SQVTM, CDR2 ANQGSEA. CDR3 nucleotides: TGCAGCGTTGTCTCGGGGCGGGGGGGAGAAGCTTTCTTT. As protein: CSVVSGRGGEAFF.

By share, this clone counts as medium-sized (0.01 to 0.1%). CDR3 in amino acids: CASALTGGKGYTF. DNA for the CDR3: TGTGCCAGCGCTTTAACAGGGGGCAAGGGCTACACCTTC. The chain employs TRBV7-2 and TRBJ1-2, with TRBD1 identical over 9 bases. Germline loops: CDR1 SGHTA, CDR2 FQGNSA. V trimming: 8 bases; J trimming: 8 bases; junction bases outside the gene matches: 9. The CDR3 runs 13 residues.

V is TRBV13 and J is TRBJ2-2; D gene unclear. The V and J ends lost 6 bases and 5 bases respectively, with 7 bases between them. CDR3 length equals 12 residues. The germline V gene encodes CDR1 PRHDT and CDR2 FYEKMQ (reference sequence). CDR3 nucleotide sequence: TGTGCCAGCAGTCAGAATACCGGGGAGCTGTTTTTT. Translated: CASSQNTGELFF.

V and J are TRBV4-1 and TRBJ2-5, with 13 positions matching TRBD2. The V gene end was trimmed by 4 bases and the J gene end by 2 bases; junction bases not matched to a gene: 4. CDR3 length: 16 amino acids. Germline loops: CDR1 MGHRA, CDR2 YSYEKL. CDR3 coding DNA: TGCGCCAGCAGCCGTGGACTAGCGGGGGTTCAAGAGACCCAGTACTTC. The encoded protein is CASSRGLAGVQETQYF.

This chain joins TRBV30 and TRBJ1-5, with no clear D. Looked up from germline, CDR1 is GTSNPN and CDR2 is SVGIG (reference sequence). Trimming shortened V by 7 bases and J by 0 bases, and 10 bases separated the two germline ends. There are 13 residues in the CDR3. The CDR3 here is CAFRVSSNQPQHF. The CDR3 DNA sequence: TGTGCCTTCCGTGTATCTAGCAATCAGCCCCAGCATTTT.